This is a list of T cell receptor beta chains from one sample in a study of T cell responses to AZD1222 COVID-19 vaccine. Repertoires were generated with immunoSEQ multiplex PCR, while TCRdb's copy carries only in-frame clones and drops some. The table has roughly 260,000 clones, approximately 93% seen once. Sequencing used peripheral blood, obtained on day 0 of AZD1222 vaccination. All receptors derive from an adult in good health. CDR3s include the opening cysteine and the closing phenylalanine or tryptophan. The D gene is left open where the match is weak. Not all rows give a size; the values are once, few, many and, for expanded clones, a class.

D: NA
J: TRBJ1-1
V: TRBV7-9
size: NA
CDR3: CASSLQPAQAFF
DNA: TGTGCCAGCAGCTTACAGCCAGCCCAAGCTTTCTTT

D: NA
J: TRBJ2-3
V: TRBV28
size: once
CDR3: CATWGPSGHTQYF
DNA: TGTGCCACCTGGGGGCCTAGCGGACATACGCAGTATTTT

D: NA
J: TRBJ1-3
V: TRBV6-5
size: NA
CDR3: CASFTAGNTIYF
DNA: TGTGCCAGCTTTACAGCTGGAAACACCATATATTTT

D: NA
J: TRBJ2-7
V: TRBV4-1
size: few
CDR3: CASSQDRGGIEYF
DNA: TGCGCCAGCAGCCAAGATCGTGGCGGAATCGAGTACTTC

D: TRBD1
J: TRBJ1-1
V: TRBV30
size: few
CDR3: CAWRGTGRATEAFF
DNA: TGTGCCTGGAGGGGGACAGGGAGGGCCACTGAAGCTTTCTTT

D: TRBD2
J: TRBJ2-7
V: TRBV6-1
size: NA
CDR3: CASSVGLAGDSYEQYF
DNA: TGTGCCAGCAGTGTAGGTTTAGCGGGGGATTCCTACGAGCAGTACTTC

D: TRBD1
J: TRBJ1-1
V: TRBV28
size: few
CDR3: CASRRGRTGAYTEAFF
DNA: TGTGCCAGCAGGCGCGGGAGGACAGGGGCATACACTGAAGCTTTCTTT

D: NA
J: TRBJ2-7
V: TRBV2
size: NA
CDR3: CASTEDRTPYEQYF
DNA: TGTGCCAGCACTGAGGATAGGACACCCTACGAGCAGTACTTC

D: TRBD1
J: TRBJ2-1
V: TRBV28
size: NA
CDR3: CASSLFGAGGYNEQFF
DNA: TGTGCCAGCAGTTTATTTGGGGCAGGGGGTTACAATGAGCAGTTCTTC

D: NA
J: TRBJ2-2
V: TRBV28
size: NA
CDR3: CASSAWEAGELFF
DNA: TGTGCCAGCAGCGCTTGGGAGGCCGGGGAGCTGTTTTTT

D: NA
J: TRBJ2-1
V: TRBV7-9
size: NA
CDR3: CASAWGSSYNEQFF
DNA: TGTGCCAGCGCCTGGGGAAGCTCCTACAATGAGCAGTTCTTC

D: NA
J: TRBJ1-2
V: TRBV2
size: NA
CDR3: CASIGGLNYGYTF
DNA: TGTGCCAGCATAGGGGGATTGAACTATGGCTACACCTTC

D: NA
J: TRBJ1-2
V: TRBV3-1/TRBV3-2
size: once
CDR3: CASSQGEGRYGYTF
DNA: TGTGCCAGCAGCCAAGGAGAGGGGCGATATGGCTACACCTTC

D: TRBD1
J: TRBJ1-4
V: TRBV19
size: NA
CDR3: CASSSGTGGEAVFF
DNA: TGTGCCAGTAGTAGCGGGACAGGGGGCGAAGCGGTGTTTTTT

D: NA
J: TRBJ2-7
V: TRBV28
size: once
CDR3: CASSNGGGEQYF
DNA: TGTGCCAGCAGTAACGGGGGCGGCGAGCAGTACTTC

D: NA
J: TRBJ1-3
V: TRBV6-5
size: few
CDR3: CASNGGAGNTIYF
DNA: TGTGCCAGCAACGGGGGGGCTGGAAACACCATATATTTT

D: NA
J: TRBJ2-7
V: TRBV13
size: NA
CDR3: CASSLSAEYEQYF
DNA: TGTGCCAGCAGCCTCTCGGCGGAATACGAGCAGTACTTC

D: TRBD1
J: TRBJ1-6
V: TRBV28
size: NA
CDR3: CASTWTGISSPLHF
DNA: TGTGCCAGCACTTGGACAGGGATTTCTTCACCCCTCCACTTT

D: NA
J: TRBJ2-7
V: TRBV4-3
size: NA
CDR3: CASSQDTPDREGYEQYF
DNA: TGCGCCAGCAGCCAAGATACCCCCGACAGGGAGGGCTACGAGCAGTACTTC

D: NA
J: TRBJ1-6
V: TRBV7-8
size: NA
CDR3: CASSVKGLWNSPLHF
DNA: TGTGCCAGCAGCGTCAAGGGTCTGTGGAATTCACCCCTCCACTTT

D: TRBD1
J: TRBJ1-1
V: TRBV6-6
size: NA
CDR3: CASSYPQGRGAFF
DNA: TGTGCCAGCAGTTACCCACAGGGGCGAGGAGCTTTCTTT

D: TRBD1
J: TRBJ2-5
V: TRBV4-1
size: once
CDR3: CASSQDVTGGGQYF
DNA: TGCGCCAGCAGCCAAGATGTAACAGGGGGTGGCCAGTACTTC

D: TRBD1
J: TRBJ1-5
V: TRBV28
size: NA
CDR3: CASSPIGQGYQPQHF
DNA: TGTGCCAGCAGTCCGATAGGACAGGGGTATCAGCCCCAGCATTTT

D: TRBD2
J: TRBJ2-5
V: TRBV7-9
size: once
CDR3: CASSLGSTAGAETQYF
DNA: TGTGCCAGCAGCTTAGGGTCTACAGCGGGGGCAGAGACCCAGTACTTC

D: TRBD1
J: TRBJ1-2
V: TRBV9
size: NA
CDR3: CASSEGSGTGSFGYTF
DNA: TGTGCCAGCAGCGAGGGTTCCGGGACAGGGTCATTTGGCTACACCTTC

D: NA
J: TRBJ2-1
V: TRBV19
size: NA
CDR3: CASSIEAARSYNEQFF
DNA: TGTGCCAGTAGTATCGAGGCAGCGAGATCCTACAATGAGCAGTTCTTC

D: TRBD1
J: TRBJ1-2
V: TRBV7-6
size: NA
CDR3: CASSLVGGGAIGGYTF
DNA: TGTGCCAGCAGCTTAGTTGGAGGGGGCGCGATTGGTGGCTACACCTTC

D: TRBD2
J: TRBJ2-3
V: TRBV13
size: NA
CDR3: CASSSRLAGAGTQYF
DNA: TGTGCCAGCAGCTCCCGACTAGCGGGAGCGGGGACGCAGTATTTT

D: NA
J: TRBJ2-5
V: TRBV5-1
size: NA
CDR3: CASSFESQETQYF
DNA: TGCGCCAGCAGCTTTGAGTCCCAAGAGACCCAGTACTTC

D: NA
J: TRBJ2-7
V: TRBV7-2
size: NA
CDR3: CASSLVGGIGYEQYF
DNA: TGTGCCAGCAGCTTAGTAGGGGGGATTGGCTACGAGCAGTACTTC

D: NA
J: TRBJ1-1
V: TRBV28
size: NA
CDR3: CASRGHVEAFF
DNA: TGTGCCAGCAGGGGACATGTCGAGGCTTTCTTT

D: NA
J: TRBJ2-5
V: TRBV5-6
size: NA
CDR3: CASSRRKGARKEQETQYF
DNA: TGTGCCAGCAGCCGCCGAAAAGGGGCTAGGAAAGAACAAGAGACCCAGTACTTC

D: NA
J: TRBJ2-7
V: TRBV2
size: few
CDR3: CASTRISQGGYEQYF
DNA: TGTGCCAGCACCCGAATTAGTCAGGGTGGTTACGAGCAGTACTTC